This is a list of T cell receptor beta chains from one sample in a study of blood T cell repertoires in COVID-19. Profiling relied on immunoSEQ multiplex PCR, and the TCRdb table lists in-frame clones only, not all of them. The table shows roughly 300,000 clones, with about four fifths occurring only once. Sequencing was done on a sample of peripheral blood. These receptors all stem from a woman aged 45 to 65 who had recovered from COVID-19. Each CDR3 is given with its conserved first and last residue. Each record gives: J gene, clone size, D gene, V gene, CDR3 DNA, CDR3 protein. A D gene is named only where the DNA matches it firmly. Expanded clones get a size class; other rows say once, few or many, or leave the size out.

j_call: TRBJ1-4; clone_size: .; d_call: .; v_call: TRBV14; cdr3_nt: TGTGCCAGCAGCCTTAAGCCTATAGCGGCTGGAATTAATGAAAAACTGTTTTTT; cdr3_aa: CASSLKPIAAGINEKLFF
j_call: TRBJ2-7; clone_size: .; d_call: TRBD2; v_call: TRBV4-3; cdr3_nt: TGCGCCAGCAGCCTAACTAGCGGGAGCAGGTACGAGCAGTACTTC; cdr3_aa: CASSLTSGSRYEQYF
j_call: TRBJ1-5; clone_size: .; d_call: .; v_call: TRBV28; cdr3_nt: TGTGCCAGCAGGGATCGGGAACTCAGTCAGCCCCAGCATTTT; cdr3_aa: CASRDRELSQPQHF
j_call: TRBJ2-2; clone_size: .; d_call: TRBD1; v_call: TRBV28; cdr3_nt: TGTGCCAGCAGTCAAAACAGGGGTCGGTCCGGGGAGCTGTTTTTT; cdr3_aa: CASSQNRGRSGELFF
j_call: TRBJ2-7; clone_size: .; d_call: .; v_call: TRBV27; cdr3_nt: TGTGCCAGCAGTTTATTAGGAGAACTACGTGAGCAGTACTTC; cdr3_aa: CASSLLGELREQYF
j_call: TRBJ1-2; clone_size: .; d_call: TRBD1; v_call: TRBV19; cdr3_nt: TGTGCCAGTGAGGACAGGATCCTATCAGGGTATGGCTACACCTTC; cdr3_aa: CASEDRILSGYGYTF
j_call: TRBJ2-1; clone_size: few; d_call: TRBD2; v_call: TRBV2; cdr3_nt: TGTGCCAGCAGTAAGACTAGCGGGAGGGCGTTAAATGAGCAGTTCTTC; cdr3_aa: CASSKTSGRALNEQFF
j_call: TRBJ2-5; clone_size: .; d_call: .; v_call: TRBV5-1; cdr3_nt: TGCGCCAGCAGCTTGGATGGAGGGATGGAGACCCAGTACTTC; cdr3_aa: CASSLDGGMETQYF
j_call: TRBJ2-7; clone_size: .; d_call: TRBD1; v_call: TRBV5-1; cdr3_nt: TGCGCCAGCAGCTTGGCGGGACAGGGTTCCAACGAGCAGTACTTC; cdr3_aa: CASSLAGQGSNEQYF
j_call: TRBJ2-6; clone_size: .; d_call: TRBD1; v_call: TRBV6-5; cdr3_nt: TGTGCCAGCAGTTATCAGACAGGGGCGGGGGCCAACGTCCTGACTTTC; cdr3_aa: CASSYQTGAGANVLTF
j_call: TRBJ2-1; clone_size: .; d_call: TRBD1; v_call: TRBV10-3; cdr3_nt: TGTGCCATCAGTGCGACAGGGGATGGCTACAATGAGCAGTTCTTC; cdr3_aa: CAISATGDGYNEQFF
j_call: TRBJ2-7; clone_size: .; d_call: TRBD2; v_call: TRBV18; cdr3_nt: TGTGCCAGCTCACTGGGGCTAGCGGACTCCTACGAGCAGTACTTC; cdr3_aa: CASSLGLADSYEQYF
j_call: TRBJ2-7; clone_size: .; d_call: .; v_call: TRBV27; cdr3_nt: TGTGCCAGCAGTCTCGGGCAAGGGGCCTACGAGCAGTACTTC; cdr3_aa: CASSLGQGAYEQYF
j_call: TRBJ1-5; clone_size: .; d_call: .; v_call: TRBV27; cdr3_nt: TGTGCCAGCAGTTTATCGGGGGGGATTCAGCCCCAGCATTTT; cdr3_aa: CASSLSGGIQPQHF
j_call: TRBJ1-1; clone_size: .; d_call: .; v_call: TRBV11-2; cdr3_nt: TGTGCCAGCAGCCGGGGGGTTAACACTGAAGCTTTCTTT; cdr3_aa: CASSRGVNTEAFF
j_call: TRBJ1-2; clone_size: .; d_call: TRBD1; v_call: TRBV4-2; cdr3_nt: TGTGCCAGCAGTACCGAAGTGGGACAGCTGAGCGGCTACACCTTC; cdr3_aa: CASSTEVGQLSGYTF
j_call: TRBJ1-1; clone_size: .; d_call: .; v_call: TRBV28; cdr3_nt: TGTGCCAGCAGCCTAACAGTAAACACTGAAGCTTTCTTT; cdr3_aa: CASSLTVNTEAFF
j_call: TRBJ2-3; clone_size: .; d_call: .; v_call: TRBV5-1; cdr3_nt: TGCGCCAGCAGCGTCGACTTCACAGATACGCAGTATTTT; cdr3_aa: CASSVDFTDTQYF
j_call: TRBJ2-2; clone_size: once; d_call: .; v_call: TRBV5-1; cdr3_nt: TGCGCCAGCAGCTTGGTTCTTCCAGGACACATCGCCGGGGAGCTGTTTTTT; cdr3_aa: CASSLVLPGHIAGELFF
j_call: TRBJ2-7; clone_size: once; d_call: .; v_call: TRBV29-1; cdr3_nt: TGCAGCGTTGACCAGGGCTACGAGCAGTACTTC; cdr3_aa: CSVDQGYEQYF
j_call: TRBJ2-3; clone_size: .; d_call: TRBD1; v_call: TRBV5-1; cdr3_nt: TGCGCCAGCAGCCCGAACCGCCGGGACAGAAGCACAGATACGCAGTATTTT; cdr3_aa: CASSPNRRDRSTDTQYF
j_call: TRBJ2-1; clone_size: once; d_call: .; v_call: TRBV29-1; cdr3_nt: TGCAGCTCGCAAGGAGGGATTTGGAGTGAGCAGTTCTTC; cdr3_aa: CSSQGGIWSEQFF
j_call: TRBJ2-1; clone_size: .; d_call: TRBD2; v_call: TRBV7-9; cdr3_nt: TGTGCCAGCACCCTAGCGGGGGCAGAGAGGATGTTCTTC; cdr3_aa: CASTLAGAERMFF
j_call: TRBJ2-2; clone_size: .; d_call: .; v_call: TRBV28; cdr3_nt: TGTGCCAGCAGGATTCCGGCGGAGATCGGGGAGCTGTTTTTT; cdr3_aa: CASRIPAEIGELFF
j_call: TRBJ2-7; clone_size: .; d_call: TRBD1; v_call: TRBV3-1/TRBV3-2; cdr3_nt: TGTGCCAGCAGCACAGGCTGGGGGACAGGGCGCTCCTACGAGCAGTACTTC; cdr3_aa: CASSTGWGTGRSYEQYF
j_call: TRBJ1-1; clone_size: .; d_call: .; v_call: TRBV18; cdr3_nt: TGTGCCAGCTCACCTCGAGCGACAGCAACGGACACTGAAGCTTTCTTT; cdr3_aa: CASSPRATATDTEAFF
j_call: TRBJ2-7; clone_size: .; d_call: TRBD1; v_call: TRBV28; cdr3_nt: TGTGCCAGCAGACGACAGGGATTCTCCTACGAGCAGTACTTC; cdr3_aa: CASRRQGFSYEQYF
j_call: TRBJ2-7; clone_size: .; d_call: .; v_call: TRBV12-3/TRBV12-4; cdr3_nt: TGTGCCAGCAGCCGAACTATAACCTACGAGCAGTACTTC; cdr3_aa: CASSRTITYEQYF
j_call: TRBJ2-5; clone_size: once; d_call: .; v_call: TRBV7-9; cdr3_nt: TGTGCCAGCAGCTTCCTGCTGGACCCCCAGGGAGAGACCCAGTACTTC; cdr3_aa: CASSFLLDPQGETQYF
j_call: TRBJ1-6; clone_size: once; d_call: .; v_call: TRBV6-5; cdr3_nt: TGTGCCAGCGGACTTCCGGGAAATTCACCCCTCCACTTT; cdr3_aa: CASGLPGNSPLHF
j_call: TRBJ2-5; clone_size: .; d_call: .; v_call: TRBV19; cdr3_nt: TGTGCCAGTAGTATCAGAACGTCCGGGTCTCGAGAGACCCAGTACTTC; cdr3_aa: CASSIRTSGSRETQYF
j_call: TRBJ1-5; clone_size: .; d_call: TRBD1; v_call: TRBV29-1; cdr3_nt: TGCAGCGTCACGACAGGGACTGGCAATCAGCCCCAGCATTTT; cdr3_aa: CSVTTGTGNQPQHF
j_call: TRBJ2-7; clone_size: .; d_call: .; v_call: TRBV6-2/TRBV6-3; cdr3_nt: TGTGCCAGCAGTCTTAGTTCAGGGACTGGGTCTGGAGAGCAGTACTTC; cdr3_aa: CASSLSSGTGSGEQYF
j_call: TRBJ2-2; clone_size: .; d_call: .; v_call: TRBV3-1/TRBV3-2; cdr3_nt: TGTGCCAGCAGCCAACCAGCGAGCACCGGGGAGCTGTTTTTT; cdr3_aa: CASSQPASTGELFF
j_call: TRBJ2-7; clone_size: .; d_call: .; v_call: TRBV11-2; cdr3_nt: TGTGCCAGCAGCTTGGACCTTTCCGGGACACTAACCTACGAGCAGTACTTC; cdr3_aa: CASSLDLSGTLTYEQYF
j_call: TRBJ1-5; clone_size: .; d_call: .; v_call: TRBV6-2/TRBV6-3; cdr3_nt: TGTGCCAGCAGTTACTCTTCCAGGGATAGCAATCAGCCCCAGCATTTT; cdr3_aa: CASSYSSRDSNQPQHF
j_call: TRBJ2-3; clone_size: .; d_call: .; v_call: TRBV6-6; cdr3_nt: TGTGCCAGCAGTCCGGGCGGGGACAGCCTACGGAAGTATTTT; cdr3_aa: CASSPGGDSLRKYF
j_call: TRBJ2-3; clone_size: .; d_call: .; v_call: TRBV19; cdr3_nt: TGTGCCACATCCCCGAGGCGGGTGAGAACAGATACGCAGTATTTT; cdr3_aa: CATSPRRVRTDTQYF
j_call: TRBJ2-7; clone_size: .; d_call: TRBD1; v_call: TRBV27; cdr3_nt: TGTGCCACTGGACAGGGCGGGAACGAGCAGTACTTC; cdr3_aa: CATGQGGNEQYF
j_call: TRBJ2-5; clone_size: .; d_call: TRBD1; v_call: TRBV30; cdr3_nt: TGTGCCTGGAGGGGGACAGGACCCACGGAGTACTTC; cdr3_aa: CAWRGTGPTEYF
j_call: TRBJ2-3; clone_size: .; d_call: .; v_call: TRBV5-8; cdr3_nt: TGTGCCAGCAGTCCCGGGAGCCACCCCCCAGATACGCAGTATTTT; cdr3_aa: CASSPGSHPPDTQYF
j_call: TRBJ2-3; clone_size: .; d_call: TRBD1; v_call: TRBV9; cdr3_nt: TGTGCCAGCAGCGGACTTGGGACAGGGGGCACAGATACGCAGTATTTT; cdr3_aa: CASSGLGTGGTDTQYF
j_call: TRBJ2-2; clone_size: once; d_call: .; v_call: TRBV6-6; cdr3_nt: TGTGCCAGCTCCATGGGACTTCTAAACACCGGGGAGCTGTTTTTT; cdr3_aa: CASSMGLLNTGELFF
j_call: TRBJ1-1; clone_size: .; d_call: .; v_call: TRBV5-1; cdr3_nt: TGCGCCAGCAGCTTGGGCCAGGCTATGGGCACTGAAGCTTTCTTT; cdr3_aa: CASSLGQAMGTEAFF
j_call: TRBJ1-2; clone_size: .; d_call: TRBD1; v_call: TRBV19; cdr3_nt: TGTGCCAGTAGTCTTTGGTCACAGGGGCCGGGTAAATATGGCTACACCTTC; cdr3_aa: CASSLWSQGPGKYGYTF
j_call: TRBJ2-5; clone_size: .; d_call: .; v_call: TRBV7-2; cdr3_nt: TGTGCCAGCAGCTGGAGGGTCCCAGAGACCCAGTACTTC; cdr3_aa: CASSWRVPETQYF
j_call: TRBJ2-5; clone_size: .; d_call: TRBD1; v_call: TRBV2; cdr3_nt: TGTGCCAGCCGACAGGGGAGAGAGACCCAGTACTTC; cdr3_aa: CASRQGRETQYF
j_call: TRBJ2-7; clone_size: once; d_call: .; v_call: TRBV7-9; cdr3_nt: TGTGCCACCACACTCGATTCCTACGAGCAGTACTTC; cdr3_aa: CATTLDSYEQYF
j_call: TRBJ1-1; clone_size: .; d_call: TRBD1; v_call: TRBV18; cdr3_nt: TGTGCCAGCTCAATACAGGGGGCATACGCTTTCTTT; cdr3_aa: CASSIQGAYAFF
j_call: TRBJ1-4; clone_size: once; d_call: .; v_call: TRBV2; cdr3_nt: TGTGCCAGCAGACAACCCTCAACTAATGAAAAACTGTTTTTT; cdr3_aa: CASRQPSTNEKLFF
j_call: TRBJ1-6; clone_size: .; d_call: TRBD1; v_call: TRBV9; cdr3_nt: TGTGCCAGCAGCGTGGGGACAGGATCACCCCTCCACTTT; cdr3_aa: CASSVGTGSPLHF
j_call: TRBJ2-1; clone_size: .; d_call: TRBD2; v_call: TRBV11-2; cdr3_nt: TGTGCCAGCAAATTATTAAGCGGGAGGGCCACGAATGAGCAGTTCTTC; cdr3_aa: CASKLLSGRATNEQFF
j_call: TRBJ2-7; clone_size: once; d_call: .; v_call: TRBV4-3; cdr3_nt: TGCGCCAGCAGCCTAGGAACAGCTAACTACGAGCAGTACTTC; cdr3_aa: CASSLGTANYEQYF